This T cell receptor beta chain is from a study of blood T cell repertoires in COVID-19. Looking at the study overall: Specimens from acute and convalescent COVID-19 originated in the United States, Italy and Spain.

Trimming took 5 bases from V and 3 from J; bases not matched to a gene: 13. The CDR3 covers 17 residues. Per germline, CDR1 LNHDA and CDR2 SQIVND (reference sequence). Original processing methods: Reference gene primer amplification gave nucleated cell count estimates. This table comes from immunoSEQ multiplex PCR, and its TCRdb copy is limited to in-frame clones, with some not included. The V and J calls and clone size are taken from that table; D and trimming were inferred from the DNA. The repertoire holds a few hundred thousand clones, about 89% seen once, with roughly 6.7% in the top ten. The sequencing sample was made of peripheral blood. The V call is TRBV19, the J call TRBJ1-1; 9 bases are shared with TRBD1. The source of this sequence is a young man who had recovered from COVID-19. CDR3 residues: CASSVYRGRVEDTEAFF. CDR3 DNA sequence: TGTGCCAGTAGTGTATACAGGGGGCGTGTGGAGGACACTGAAGCTTTCTTT.